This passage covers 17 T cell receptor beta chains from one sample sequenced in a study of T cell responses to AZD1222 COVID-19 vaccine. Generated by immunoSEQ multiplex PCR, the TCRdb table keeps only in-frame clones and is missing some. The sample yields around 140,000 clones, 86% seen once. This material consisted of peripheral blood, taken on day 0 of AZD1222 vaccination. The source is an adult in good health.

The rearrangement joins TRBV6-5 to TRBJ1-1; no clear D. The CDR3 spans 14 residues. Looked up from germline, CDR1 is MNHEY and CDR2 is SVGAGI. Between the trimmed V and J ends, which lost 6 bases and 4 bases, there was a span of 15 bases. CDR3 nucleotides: TGTGCCAGCAGCACTACACGGGGAGGCACTGAAGCTTTCTTT. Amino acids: CASSTTRGGTEAFF.

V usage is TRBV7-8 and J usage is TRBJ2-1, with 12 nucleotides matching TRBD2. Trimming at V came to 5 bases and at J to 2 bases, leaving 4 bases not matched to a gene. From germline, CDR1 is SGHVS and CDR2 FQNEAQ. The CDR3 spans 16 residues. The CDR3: CASSGLAGPTYNEQFF. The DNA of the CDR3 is TGTGCCAGCAGCGGACTAGCGGGGCCAACCTACAATGAGCAGTTCTTC.

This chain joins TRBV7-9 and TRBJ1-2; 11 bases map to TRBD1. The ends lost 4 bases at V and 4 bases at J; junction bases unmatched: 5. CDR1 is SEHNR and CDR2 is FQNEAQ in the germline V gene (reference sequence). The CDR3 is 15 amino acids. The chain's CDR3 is CASSSGQGETYGYTF. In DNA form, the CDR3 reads TGTGCCAGCAGCTCGGGACAGGGGGAGACCTATGGCTACACCTTC. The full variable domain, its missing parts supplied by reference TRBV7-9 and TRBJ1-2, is DTGVSQNPRHKITKRGQNVTFRCDPISEHNRLYWYRQTLGQGPEFLTYFQNEAQLEKSRLLSDRFSAERPKGSFSTLEIQRTEQGDSAMYLCASSSGQGETYGYTFGSGTRLTVV.

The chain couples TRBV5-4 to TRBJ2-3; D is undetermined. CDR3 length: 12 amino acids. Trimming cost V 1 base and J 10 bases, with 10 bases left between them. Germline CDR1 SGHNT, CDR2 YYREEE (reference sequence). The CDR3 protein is CASSLSSLAQYF. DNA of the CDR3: TGTGCCAGCAGCTTGTCGAGCTTGGCGCAGTATTTT.

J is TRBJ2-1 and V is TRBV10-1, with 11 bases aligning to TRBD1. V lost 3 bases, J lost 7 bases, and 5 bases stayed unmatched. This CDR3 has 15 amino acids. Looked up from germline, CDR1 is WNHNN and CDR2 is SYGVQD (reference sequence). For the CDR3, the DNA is TGCGCCAGCAGTGAAGGCGGGACAGGGGGGAATGAGCAGTTCTTC. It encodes CASSEGGTGGNEQFF.

CDR3 bases: TGTGCCAGCAGTGGAGGATGGTCGGATCAGCCCCAGCATTTT. Translation: CASSGGWSDQPQHF. The chain is built from TRBV2 and TRBJ1-5; D gene unclear. Germline V gives CDR1 SNHLY, CDR2 FYNNEI. Between the trimmed V and J ends, which lost 4 bases and 5 bases, there was a span of 12 bases. The CDR3 has 14 amino acids.

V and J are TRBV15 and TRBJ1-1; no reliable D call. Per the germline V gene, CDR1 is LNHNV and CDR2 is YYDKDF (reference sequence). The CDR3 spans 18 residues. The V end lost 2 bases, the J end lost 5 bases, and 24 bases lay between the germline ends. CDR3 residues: CATSRRTPLRGAGTEAFF. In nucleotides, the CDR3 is TGTGCCACCAGCAGACGGACCCCTTTGAGAGGAGCGGGTACTGAAGCTTTCTTT.

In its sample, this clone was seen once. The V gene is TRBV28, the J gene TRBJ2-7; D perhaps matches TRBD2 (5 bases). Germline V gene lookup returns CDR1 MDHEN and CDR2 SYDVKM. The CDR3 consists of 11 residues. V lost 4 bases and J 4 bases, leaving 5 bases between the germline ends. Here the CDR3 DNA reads TGTGCCAGCAGTTGGAGGTACGAGCAGTACTTC. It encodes CASSWRYEQYF.

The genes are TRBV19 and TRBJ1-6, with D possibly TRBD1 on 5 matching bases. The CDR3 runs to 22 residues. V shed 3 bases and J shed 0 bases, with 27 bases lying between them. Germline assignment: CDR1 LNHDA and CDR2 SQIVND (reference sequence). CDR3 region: CASSISLIGSGTLSSYNSPLHF. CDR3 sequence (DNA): TGTGCCAGTAGTATCTCTCTGATTGGGTCCGGGACCCTGAGCTCCTATAATTCACCCCTCCACTTT.

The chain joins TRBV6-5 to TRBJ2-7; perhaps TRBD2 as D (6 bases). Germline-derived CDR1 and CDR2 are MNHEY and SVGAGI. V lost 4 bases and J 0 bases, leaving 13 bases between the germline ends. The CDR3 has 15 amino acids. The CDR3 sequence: CASSLDRDFSYEQYF. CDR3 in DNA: TGTGCCAGCAGTTTAGACCGGGACTTCTCCTACGAGCAGTACTTC.

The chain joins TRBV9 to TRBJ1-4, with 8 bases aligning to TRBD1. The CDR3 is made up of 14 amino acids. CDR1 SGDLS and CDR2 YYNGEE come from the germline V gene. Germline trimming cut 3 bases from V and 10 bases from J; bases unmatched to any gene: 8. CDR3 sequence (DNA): TGTGCCAGCAGCGCCTCCGGGACAGGAGGAAAACTGTTTTTT. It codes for CASSASGTGGKLFF.

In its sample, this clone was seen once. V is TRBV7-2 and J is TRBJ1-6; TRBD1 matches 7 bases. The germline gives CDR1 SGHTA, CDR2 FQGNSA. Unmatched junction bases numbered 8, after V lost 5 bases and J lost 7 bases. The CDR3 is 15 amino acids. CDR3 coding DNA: TGTGCCAGCAGCCCCGTGACAGGGTTAAATTCACCCCTCCACTTT. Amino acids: CASSPVTGLNSPLHF.

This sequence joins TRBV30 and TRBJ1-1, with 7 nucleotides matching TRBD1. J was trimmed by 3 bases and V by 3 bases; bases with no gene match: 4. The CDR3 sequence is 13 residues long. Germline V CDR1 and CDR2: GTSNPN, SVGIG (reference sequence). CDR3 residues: CAWSPDRDTEAFF. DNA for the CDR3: TGTGCCTGGAGCCCTGACAGGGACACTGAAGCTTTCTTT.

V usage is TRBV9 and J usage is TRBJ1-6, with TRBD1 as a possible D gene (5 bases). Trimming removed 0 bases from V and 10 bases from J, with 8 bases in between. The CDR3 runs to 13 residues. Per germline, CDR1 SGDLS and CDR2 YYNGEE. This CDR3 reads CASSVGWGSPLHF. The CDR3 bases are TGTGCCAGCAGCGTAGGATGGGGGTCACCCCTCCACTTT.

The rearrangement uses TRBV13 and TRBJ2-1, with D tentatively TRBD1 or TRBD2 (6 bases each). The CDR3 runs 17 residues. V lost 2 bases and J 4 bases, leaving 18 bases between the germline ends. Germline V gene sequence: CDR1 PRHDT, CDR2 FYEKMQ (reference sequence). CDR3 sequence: CASSLPFGGLIYNEQFF. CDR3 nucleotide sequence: TGTGCCAGCAGCTTACCTTTTGGGGGGCTCATTTACAATGAGCAGTTCTTC.

This chain's CDR3 is CASSPTTGGYEQYF. The CDR3 DNA reads as TGTGCCAGCTCACCAACGACGGGGGGCTACGAGCAGTACTTC. The chain joins TRBV18 to TRBJ2-7; 7 bases are a match to TRBD2. This CDR3 has 14 residues. Germline V gene lookup returns CDR1 KGHSH and CDR2 LQKENI. The J segment lost 3 bases and the V segment lost 2 bases, leaving 4 bases of the junction unmatched. The whole variable domain, remainder taken from reference TRBV18 and TRBJ2-7, is NAGVMQNPRHLVRRRGQEARLRCSPMKGHSHVYWYRQLPEEGLKFMVYLQKENIIDESGMPKERFSAEFPKEGPSILRIQQVVRGDSAAYFCASSPTTGGYEQYFGPGTRLTVT.

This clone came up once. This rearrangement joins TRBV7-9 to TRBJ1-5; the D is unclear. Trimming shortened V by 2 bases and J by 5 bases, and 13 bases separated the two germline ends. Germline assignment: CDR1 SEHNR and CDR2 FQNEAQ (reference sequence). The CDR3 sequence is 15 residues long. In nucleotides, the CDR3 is TGTGCCAGCAGCTTATCGGAGGTTGGACATCAGCCCCAGCATTTT. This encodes CASSLSEVGHQPQHF. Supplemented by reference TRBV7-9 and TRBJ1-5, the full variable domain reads DTGVSQNPRHKITKRGQNVTFRCDPISEHNRLYWYRQTLGQGPEFLTYFQNEAQLEKSRLLSDRFSAERPKGSFSTLEIQRTEQGDSAMYLCASSLSEVGHQPQHFGDGTRLSIL.